This T cell receptor beta chain stems from a study of blood T cell repertoires in COVID-19. Trimming left V 3 bases short and J 8 bases short, with 11 bases between. The CDR3 loop spans 13 amino acids. The germline V gene encodes CDR1 MNHEY and CDR2 SMNVEV (reference sequence). Participants, about 18 to 90 years old, spanned around 25 US areas. Two consecutive negative NP/OP PCR tests, clearance, or resolved symptoms defined Cohort 3 recovery. In the original workflow: Amplifying reference gene primers gave estimates of nucleated cell counts. Assay used: immunoSEQ multiplex PCR; TCRdb lists only in-frame clones, some missing. The V and J calls and clone size were taken over from that table, and D and trimming were inferred from the DNA. The sample includes about 350,000 clones, more than 85% of them seen just once.

The chain joins TRBV27 to TRBJ1-5; D unresolved. The specimen was PBMCs or T cells enriched from blood (not recorded which). This clonotype originated in a woman in her twenties or thirties who had recovered from COVID-19. CDR3 bases: TGTGCCAGCAGTTTGTCTGGGAGTAAGCCCCAGCATTTT. Its translation is CASSLSGSKPQHF.